The 29 T cell receptor beta chains presented below share a single source sample, sequenced in a study of blood T cell repertoires in COVID-19. Sequencing was performed with immunoSEQ multiplex PCR; in TCRdb, only in-frame clones are kept and a portion is missing. The sample has 200,000 to 250,000 clones, just over 90% seen once; the top ten hold over 1.5%. Sequencing input: PBMCs or T cells enriched from blood (not recorded which). The source of these receptors is a woman aged 18-30 years who had recovered from COVID-19.

The chain uses TRBV19 and TRBJ1-1; weak D call: TRBD1 (6 bases). Deletions cut 7 bases from V and 3 bases from J, with 15 bases between. This CDR3 has 14 amino acids. The germline gives CDR1 LNHDA, CDR2 SQIVND (reference sequence). The DNA for the CDR3 is TGTGCCAGTAACCCACAGGGTTCGGACACTGAAGCTTTCTTT. Protein sequence: CASNPQGSDTEAFF.

J is TRBJ2-7 and V is TRBV14, with 9 bases identical to TRBD2. The CDR3 runs 15 residues. Germline trimming cut 1 base from V and 5 bases from J; bases unmatched to any gene: 6. Germline-derived CDR1 and CDR2 are SGHDN and FVKESK. The DNA for the CDR3 is TGTGCCAGCAGCCAAGGAGGGACTAGCCCCCACGAGCAGTACTTC. Amino acid sequence: CASSQGGTSPHEQYF.

This clone has a single count. J is TRBJ2-3 and V is TRBV7-9; TRBD1 aligns across 8 bases. V shed 5 bases, J shed 2 bases, and the junction held 12 bases outside the gene matches. The CDR3 runs 17 residues. The germline gives CDR1 SEHNR, CDR2 FQNEAQ (reference sequence). DNA for the CDR3: TGTGCCAGCAGCCCCCGGTTAAGGACAGGGTACACAGATACGCAGTATTTT. Its protein is CASSPRLRTGYTDTQYF.

The chain joins TRBV16 to TRBJ1-1, with 10 bases aligning to TRBD1. This CDR3 comprises 18 residues. In germline, CDR1 is KGHSY, CDR2 FQNENV. V dropped 4 bases and J dropped 0; count of bases not matched to a gene: 11. This chain's CDR3 is CASSRDPGQGNMNTEAFF. CDR3 bases: TGTGCCAGCAGCCGAGACCCGGGACAGGGGAACATGAACACTGAAGCTTTCTTT.

The V call is TRBV9, the J call TRBJ1-2, with D possibly being TRBD1 (5 bases). The CDR3 covers 14 residues. In germline, CDR1 is SGDLS, CDR2 YYNGEE. V gave up 0 bases and J gave up 6 bases, with 12 bases separating them. CDR3 nucleotide sequence: TGTGCCAGCAGCGTAGATTCCAGGGTGGATGGCTACACCTTC. Translated: CASSVDSRVDGYTF.

This sequence joins TRBV9 and TRBJ2-3; D unclear. This CDR3 contains 15 residues. From germline, CDR1 is SGDLS and CDR2 YYNGEE. V was clipped by 4 bases and J by 2 bases, with 14 bases between them. The CDR3 sequence is CASSPHEALTDTQYF. The DNA for the CDR3 is TGTGCCAGCAGCCCCCATGAGGCACTCACAGATACGCAGTATTTT.

J is TRBJ1-2 and V is TRBV25-1, with D perhaps matching TRBD1 (6 bases). V lost 3 bases and J lost 8, with 16 bases in between. From germline, CDR1 is MGHDK and CDR2 SYGVNS. The CDR3 covers 14 residues. DNA for the CDR3: TGTGCCAGCAGTGATTTGTGGTCAGGGGTCGGCTACACCTTC. Translated: CASSDLWSGVGYTF.

This chain connects TRBV2 to TRBJ1-4; 7 bases match TRBD1. Germline values: CDR1 SNHLY, CDR2 FYNNEI. This CDR3 region has 16 residues. Trimming removed 4 bases from V and 5 bases from J; junction bases left unmatched: 10. The CDR3 sequence: CASSGPPGQSNEKLFF. CDR3 bases: TGTGCCAGCAGTGGACCCCCGGGACAGTCAAATGAAAAACTGTTTTTT.

The J gene is TRBJ2-7, the V gene TRBV5-4; D ambiguous. The germline V gene encodes CDR1 SGHNT and CDR2 YYREEE (reference sequence). The CDR3 has 16 residues. With 1 base removed from V and 0 bases from J, the gap between germline ends came to 14 bases. Written as DNA, the CDR3 is TGTGCCAGCAGCTTGTCAATAGCTGGAAGCTCCTACGAGCAGTACTTC. It yields the protein CASSLSIAGSSYEQYF.

The chain uses TRBV7-2 and TRBJ1-5; 9 bases align to TRBD1. V lost 7 bases, J lost 6 bases, and 10 bases stayed unmatched. Per germline, CDR1 SGHTA and CDR2 FQGNSA. There are 15 residues in the CDR3. CDR3 sequence reads: CASNGGQGNRQPQHF. The CDR3 nucleotides read TGTGCCAGCAACGGGGGACAGGGAAATCGTCAGCCCCAGCATTTT.

The CDR3 coding sequence is TGTGCCAGCAGTAAATCTGGGACTACGGAAGCTTTCTTT. It specifies CASSKSGTTEAFF. This sequence joins TRBV28 and TRBJ1-1; TRBD1 is a possible D gene (5 bases). V was pared by 5 bases and J by 8 bases, with 15 bases between. Germline CDR1 MDHEN, CDR2 SYDVKM. This CDR3 is 13 amino acids long.

V gene TRBV6-5 combines with J gene TRBJ1-2; possibly TRBD1 for D (6 bases). Trimming cost V 8 bases and J 5 bases, with 15 bases left between them. The CDR3 covers 13 residues. CDR1 is MNHEY and CDR2 is SVGAGI in the germline V gene. CDR3 coding DNA: TGTGCCAGCTGGGGGACAAATCCTTATGGCTACACCTTC. Its protein product is CASWGTNPYGYTF.

This rearrangement joins TRBV13 to TRBJ2-7; a possible D gene is TRBD1 (6 bases). The V end lost 0 bases, the J end lost 1 base, and 10 bases lay between the germline ends. Germline CDR1 and CDR2: PRHDT and FYEKMQ (reference sequence). CDR3 size: 15 residues. This CDR3 is CASSLGRGSSYEQYF. As DNA, the CDR3 is TGTGCCAGCAGCTTAGGCAGGGGTAGTTCCTACGAGCAGTACTTC. The full variable domain, completed using reference TRBV13 and TRBJ2-7, is AAGVIQSPRHLIKEKRETATLKCYPIPRHDTVYWYQQGPGQDPQFLISFYEKMQSDKGSIPDRFSAQQFSDYHSELNMSSLELGDSALYFCASSLGRGSSYEQYFGPGTRLTVT.

The chain uses TRBV7-8 and TRBJ2-7; 9 bases map to TRBD2. J lost 6 bases, V lost 2 bases, and 14 bases had no gene match. The CDR3 totals 17 residues. Germline-derived CDR1 and CDR2 are SGHVS and FQNEAQ. CDR3 residues: CASSLRSGGRALSEQYF. CDR3 nucleotides: TGTGCCAGCAGCTTACGAAGTGGCGGGAGGGCCCTCTCCGAGCAGTACTTC.

J is TRBJ1-5 and V is TRBV5-8; D ambiguous. The ends were cut back, 0 bases at V and 1 base at J, with 14 bases in the middle. Germline V lookup: CDR1 SGHTS, CDR2 YDEGEE. This CDR3 contains 17 residues. The DNA for the CDR3 is TGTGCCAGCAGCTTGGCCCTTGGAACAGAGAGCAATCAGCCCCAGCATTTT. This sequence encodes CASSLALGTESNQPQHF.

CDR3: CASSLIWGTGGGPNYGYTF. CDR3 nucleotides: TGTGCCAGCAGTTTAATTTGGGGGACAGGGGGAGGGCCTAACTATGGCTACACCTTC. V gene TRBV28 combines with J gene TRBJ1-2; 11 bases agree with TRBD1. Germline CDR1 and CDR2: MDHEN and SYDVKM. The V gene end was trimmed by 2 bases and the J gene end by 0 bases; junction bases not matched to a gene: 11. The CDR3 consists of 19 residues.

This sequence joins TRBV12-3 or TRBV12-4 and TRBJ1-1; unclear D gene. CDR3 length: 12 residues. V lost 0 bases to trimming and J lost 13 bases, with 12 bases between them. CDR3 amino acids: CASSLATSAGFF. The CDR3 coding sequence is TGTGCCAGCAGTTTAGCTACGTCGGCGGGTTTCTTT.

The chain joins TRBV2 to TRBJ2-2; 8 nucleotides match TRBD1. V shed 6 bases, J shed 4 bases, and the junction held 7 bases outside the gene matches. CDR1 is SNHLY, CDR2 FYNNEI, per germline. This CDR3 is 15 amino acids long. The CDR3 region is CASSPDREATGELFF. The CDR3 DNA follows: TGTGCCAGCAGCCCGGACAGGGAGGCCACCGGGGAGCTGTTTTTT.

The chain employs TRBV2 and TRBJ2-1; 7 bases map to TRBD1. Looked up from germline, CDR1 is SNHLY and CDR2 is FYNNEI. V shed 4 bases, J shed 2 bases, and the junction held 5 bases outside the gene matches. The length of the CDR3 is 15 residues. The CDR3 region is CASSAGGPTYNEQFF. CDR3 nucleotides: TGTGCCAGCAGTGCAGGGGGACCCACCTACAATGAGCAGTTCTTC.

The chain couples TRBV19 to TRBJ2-4, with TRBD2 matching 10 bases. This CDR3 comprises 16 residues. J was trimmed by 5 bases and V by 1 base; bases with no gene match: 5. Germline V lookup: CDR1 LNHDA, CDR2 SQIVND (reference sequence). The CDR3 loop reads CASSIGLAGVQNIQYF. The DNA for the CDR3 is TGTGCCAGTAGTATAGGGCTAGCGGGAGTCCAAAACATTCAGTACTTC.

This clone was recorded only once. The CDR3 sequence is CASSAAWGGANVLTF. Here the CDR3 DNA reads TGTGCCAGCAGTGCGGCGTGGGGCGGGGCCAACGTCCTGACTTTC. V and J are TRBV6-2 or TRBV6-3 and TRBJ2-6, with a weak D call TRBD1 (5 bases). V lost 5 bases, J lost 4 bases, and 12 bases lay in between. The CDR3 is made up of 15 amino acids. Germline V lookup: CDR1 MNHEY, CDR2 SVGEGT.

The rearrangement joins TRBV6-1 to TRBJ1-2; D gene ambiguous. CDR1 and CDR2 from the germline V gene are MNHNS and SASEGT. The CDR3 consists of 14 residues. V gave up 3 bases and J gave up 0 bases, with 8 bases separating them. The CDR3 spells CASSDPRSNYGYTF. Written as DNA, the CDR3 is TGTGCCAGCAGTGATCCCAGATCTAACTATGGCTACACCTTC.

The chain combines TRBV5-3 with TRBJ1-2, with D maybe TRBD1 (5 bases). TRBV5-3 is an ORF for which the function is uncertain. The CDR3 loop spans 18 amino acids. V was pared by 4 bases and J by 3 bases, with 25 bases between. CDR3 DNA sequence: TGTGCCAGAAGCCGACGAGCCAGGGTGTGTTGTCCGGACTATGGCTACACCTTC. Its protein product is CARSRRARVCCPDYGYTF.

The DNA of the CDR3 is TGCAGTGCTAGTCCTCTCCTATCTAGCACAGATACGCAGTATTTT. It specifies CSASPLLSSTDTQYF. This chain uses TRBV20-1 with TRBJ2-3; unclear D gene. Germline CDR1 and CDR2: DFQATT and SNEGSKA (reference sequence). This CDR3 has 15 amino acids. V was pared by 3 bases and J by 0 bases, with 13 bases between.

The chain carries TRBV28 and TRBJ1-2; 8 nucleotides align to TRBD1. CDR1 and CDR2 (germline): MDHEN, SYDVKM. The CDR3 is made up of 15 amino acids. With 2 bases clipped from V and 4 bases from J, the junction kept 6 bases outside the gene matches. The CDR3 DNA reads as TGTGCCAGCAGTTTAATGACAGGGGTGCCCTATGGCTACACCTTC. Amino acid sequence: CASSLMTGVPYGYTF.

The CDR3 loop is CASSQSVRVNEQFF. The CDR3 DNA is TGTGCCAGCAGCCAAAGCGTTCGGGTCAATGAGCAGTTCTTC. This sequence joins TRBV3-1 (or the pseudogene TRBV3-2) and TRBJ2-1, with unresolved D. This CDR3 region has 14 residues. The germline gives CDR1 LGHDT, CDR2 YNNKEL (reference sequence). Trimming pared 2 bases from V and 6 bases from J, leaving 11 bases between.

This chain links TRBV5-1 with TRBJ1-2; tentatively, D is TRBD1 (6 bases). There are 14 residues in the CDR3. With 3 bases removed from V and 5 bases from J, the gap between germline ends came to 14 bases. Germline CDR1 is SGHRS and CDR2 is YFSETQ. CDR3: CASSSDSYLYGYTF. As DNA, the CDR3 is TGCGCCAGCAGCTCGGACAGTTATTTATATGGCTACACCTTC.

This chain links TRBV6-5 with TRBJ1-1; weak D call: TRBD1 (6 bases). CDR1 is MNHEY, CDR2 SVGAGI, per germline. V was cut by 10 bases and J by 1 base, with 13 bases left in between. The CDR3 runs 13 residues. The CDR3 protein is CATNREGNTEAFF. As DNA, the CDR3 is TGTGCCACGAACAGGGAAGGGAACACTGAAGCTTTCTTT.

The V call is TRBV19, the J call TRBJ1-4, with 7 bases lining up with TRBD1. The J segment lost 4 bases and the V segment lost 2 bases, leaving 10 bases of the junction unmatched. Germline CDR1 reads LNHDA; CDR2 reads SQIVND (reference sequence). The length of the CDR3 is 17 residues. CDR3 loop: CASSISRDRAGNEKLFF. The CDR3 nucleotides are TGTGCCAGTAGTATAAGCCGCGACAGGGCGGGTAATGAAAAACTGTTTTTT.